This TCR beta chain was captured in a study of patients and donors after allogeneic stem cell transplantation. This clonotype was seen at least ten times. The V gene's germline CDR1 is MNHNS and CDR2 SASEGT. This CDR3 contains 13 residues. V lost 7 bases, J lost 10 bases, and 19 bases lay in between. TCRdb reprocessed the RT-PCR reads via MiXCR and lists one record per CDR3 protein. This sample has fewer than 75,000 distinct CDR3 sequences, with about 14% found just once. The chain combines TRBV6-1 with TRBJ1-1; D call uncertain. The sample comprised blood, either unsorted or a sorted T cell fraction (not recorded which). This TCR was recovered from a human donor who was either an allogeneic HSCT recipient or a stem cell or donor lymphocyte infusion donor (not recorded which). It is not recorded whose cells these are; they may come from a transplant donor. In DNA form, the CDR3 reads TGTGCCAGCAACGGGGTTCCCTCGGGAAGAGCTTTCTTT. It codes for CASNGVPSGRAFF.